This entry concerns a single T cell receptor beta chain. Its matching antigen is unknown. The data are from a study of a mutant IDH1 vaccine in newly diagnosed glioma. Study details: Week 35 was assigned to visit V12, and week 47 was assigned to visit V13.

Time point given: week 35, safety follow-up. Topical imiquimod accompanied each vaccine dose, which consisted of 300 ug of mutant IDH1 20-mer peptide. Study outcomes and limitations: Changes in top peripheral clonotypes did not appear linked to pseudoprogression.

In germline, CDR1 is SGDLS, CDR2 YYNGEE. The V end was cut by 7 bases, the J end by 0 bases, with 11 bases between. The CDR3 has 14 residues. Using immunoSEQ multiplex PCR, the repertoire was profiled, and TCRdb retains in-frame clones only, with some absent. The profile shows about 66,000 clones, under 85% of them singletons. The gene calls are TRBV9 and TRBJ1-3; D is ambiguous. This receptor was obtained from a man between 45 and 60 years old with glioma. The source material was PBMCs, sampled from a glioma patient whose treatment included an IDH1 peptide vaccine. As DNA, the CDR3 is TGTGCCAGCGGAGGGCCAAGCTCTGGAAACACCATATATTTT. Its protein is CASGGPSSGNTIYF.